This note documents a single T cell receptor (beta chain) sequence. Its antigen is as yet unknown. The people who gave samples were healthy Caucasians from Russia, aged about 6 to 100. The data were obtained in a study of blood T cells in healthy people across ages. Primers used in a second PCR of roughly 7 to 11 cycles were a sample-barcoded 5' primer and a J-beta primer mix. TCRdb reprocessed the 5' RACE reads via MiXCR and lists one record per CDR3 protein. The repertoire includes roughly 1.4 million distinct CDR3 sequences, 45% to 70% of them detected once, and 6.5% to 8.5% sits in the top ten. Findings and caveats of the study: It was found that TCR beta diversity correlated strongly with the percentage of naive T cells.

J lost 2 bases, V lost 4 bases, and 5 bases had no gene match. Germline V CDR1 and CDR2: SGHRS, YFSETQ. CDR3 length: 14 residues. Source material: blood. The sequence was obtained from a man younger than 30 in good health. This chain uses TRBV5-1 with TRBJ2-7; 8 bases are a match to TRBD1. The CDR3, as DNA: TGCGCCAGCAGCAAGATGACAGGGGCCTACGAGCAGTACTTC. Its translation: CASSKMTGAYEQYF.